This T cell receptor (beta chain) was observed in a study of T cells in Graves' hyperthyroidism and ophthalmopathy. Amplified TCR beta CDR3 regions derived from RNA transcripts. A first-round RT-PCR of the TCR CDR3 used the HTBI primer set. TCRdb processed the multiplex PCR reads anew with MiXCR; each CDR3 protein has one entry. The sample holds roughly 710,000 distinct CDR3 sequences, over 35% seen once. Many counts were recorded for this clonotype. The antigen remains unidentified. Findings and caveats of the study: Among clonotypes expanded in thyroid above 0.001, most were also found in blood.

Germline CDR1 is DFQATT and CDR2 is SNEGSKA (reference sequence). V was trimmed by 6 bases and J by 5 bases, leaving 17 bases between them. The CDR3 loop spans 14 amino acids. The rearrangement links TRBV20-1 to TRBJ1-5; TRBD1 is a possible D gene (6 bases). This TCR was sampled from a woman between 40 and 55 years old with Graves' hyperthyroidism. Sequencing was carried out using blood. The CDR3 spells CSAHPGQLDQPQHF. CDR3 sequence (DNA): TGCAGTGCCCACCCCGGACAGCTAGATCAGCCCCAGCATTTT.